This T cell receptor (beta chain) was identified during a study of technical replicates of blood from several donors. Germline values: CDR1 SNHLY, CDR2 FYNNEI. This CDR3 is 12 amino acids long. Assay: immunoSEQ multiplex PCR; the TCRdb copy retains only in-frame clones and omits some. The sample includes about 70,000 clones, approximately 97% seen only once; the top ten take 0.2% to 0.25%. The sequence derives from a human donor in good health. The sample taken for sequencing was T cells isolated from PBMCs. This rearrangement joins TRBV2 to TRBJ2-5; D is perhaps TRBD1 (6 bases). The end of the DNA fits TRBJ2-7 better, so the J call may be wrong. The CDR3 protein is CASTGVTYEQYF. CDR3 DNA sequence: TGTGCCAGCACAGGGGTCACCTACGAGCAGTACTTC.